This TCR beta chain was sequenced during a study of T cells after yellow fever vaccination (dated by TCRdb to about 2019). Concerning the study at large: The SMART-Seq v4 Ultra Low Input RNA kit was used to prepare libraries from fractions with low cell numbers. To track T-cell clones before and after primary and booster YFV17D yellow fever vaccination, bulk TCR alpha and beta repertoires were sequenced longitudinally. Two healthy male donors, one aged 18 to 30 and one aged 30 to 40 years, made up the cohort. Bulk PBMC replicates and cell subsets were isolated from blood drawn at multiple timepoints before and after both primary and secondary immunization. General conclusions and limits of the study: After the booster, most clones that had expanded after primary vaccination were detected again (around 97% of CD4 and around nine tenths of CD8), suggesting broad maintenance of memory. Because only a couple of donors were included in the study, the extent to which the findings can be generalized is limited. The secondary T-cell response was found to be weaker but faster than the primary response, with a peak reached on day 5 rather than on day 15. A small fraction of clonotypes appeared in both the CD4 and CD8 compartments, likely as a result of convergent recombination. Computational filtering was needed because FACS-sorted repertoires could contain abundant contaminating clonotypes from the bulk population.

Including the terminal cysteine and phenylalanine, the CDR3 comprises 13 residues. CDR3 DNA only is kept here, 39 bases in frame from base 1. Based on the germline V gene, the CDR1 and CDR2 sequences are SGHTA and FQGNSA. V and J lose 1 base and 5 bases, and a span of 8 bases separates them. This sample's treatment or condition label indicates: live attenuated yellow fever vaccine strain. At each blood-draw timepoint, two biological replicates of bulk PBMCs were collected. A standard Ficoll-Paque protocol was used to isolate PBMCs from peripheral blood. RNA was extracted with TriZol from bulk PBMCs, CD4 and CD8 fractions, and dextramer-positive and dextramer-negative fractions. In the case of this clonotype: Its binding antigen is unknown. Per-base qualities were not stored, and no clone one base away is much larger.

Synthesis of TCR cDNA relied on 5'RACE template switching, a step that introduced a universal primer site along with unique molecular identifiers. Priming for cDNA synthesis came from both the TCR alpha and TCR beta constant segments. Two PCR steps were used to amplify libraries, with sample barcodes and sequencing adapters being added in the second step. Sequencing of libraries was done on Illumina HiSeq 2500 (2x100 bp) or NovaSeq (2x150 bp). As for how the authors treated the data: Demultiplexing of reads and collapsing into UMI consensus sequences were performed with MIGEC, and V(D)J alignment was carried out with MiXCR. Vaccine-responding clonotypes were defined with edgeR using replicate PBMC samples, requiring FDR below 0.01 and a log2 fold change above 5 up to day 15. Bulk clonotypes were assigned CD4 or CD8 identity according to which sequenced CD4 or CD8 repertoire held them at higher abundance. TCRdb applied fastp at Q25 and MiXCR to the public reads, then kept only in-frame beta chains. Every distinct CDR3 protein forms one entry, paired with its most common genes and DNA. What appears here as the V and J calls and clone size reflects TCRdb's work, not the paper's. Present in this sample are about 340,000 distinct CDR3 sequences, over 8% of which were seen just once. The ten largest account for roughly 18% of the sample.

The origin of this receptor is a young man who received the YFV17D yellow fever vaccine. The chain couples TRBV7-2 to TRBJ2-5; no D gene call is confident. This specimen consisted of PBMCs, obtained on the day of the first yellow fever vaccination. The nucleotide sequence is TGTGCCAGCAGCTTAGTTCACGGCGAGACCCAGTACTTC. The translation is CASSLVHGETQYF.